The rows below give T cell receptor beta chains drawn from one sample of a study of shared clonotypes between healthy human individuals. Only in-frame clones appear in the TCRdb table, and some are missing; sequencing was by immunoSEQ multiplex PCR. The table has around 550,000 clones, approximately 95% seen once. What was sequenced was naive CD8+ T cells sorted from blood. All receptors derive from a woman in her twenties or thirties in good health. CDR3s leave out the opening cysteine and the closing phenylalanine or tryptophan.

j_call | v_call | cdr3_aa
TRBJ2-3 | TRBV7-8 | ASSPDGPSTDTQY
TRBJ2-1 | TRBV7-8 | ASSLARPDEQF
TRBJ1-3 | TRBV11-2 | ASSSSQGAGNTIY
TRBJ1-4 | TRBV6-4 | ASSDSKVAGGEEKLF
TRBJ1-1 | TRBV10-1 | ASSDSRDIIEAF
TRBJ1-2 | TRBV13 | ASSQRTASNYGYT
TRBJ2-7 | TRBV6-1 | ASSEGLGSYEQY
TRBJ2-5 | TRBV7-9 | ASSIGGTSQTQY
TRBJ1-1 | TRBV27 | ASSSDFYTEAF
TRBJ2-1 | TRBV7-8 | ASSFWTSYNEQF
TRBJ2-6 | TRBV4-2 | ASSQEDSLGANVLT
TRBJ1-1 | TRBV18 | ASSPTPNPPEAF
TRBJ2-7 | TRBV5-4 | ASSRQEWGSYEQY
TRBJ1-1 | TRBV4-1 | ASSQDRAGGTEAF
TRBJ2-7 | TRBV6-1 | ASGQATSYEQY
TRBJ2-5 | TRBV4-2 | ASSQEGRGAETQY
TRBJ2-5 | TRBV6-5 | ASSWTGSGETQY
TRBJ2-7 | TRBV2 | ASSEGGESYEQY
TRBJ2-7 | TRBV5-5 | ASSAGTGGYEQY
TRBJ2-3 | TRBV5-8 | ASSKGVATDTQY
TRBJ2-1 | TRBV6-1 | ASSELGSVDEQF
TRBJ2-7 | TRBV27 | ASSPGQGALQY
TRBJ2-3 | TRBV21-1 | ASSKVEGFLTQY
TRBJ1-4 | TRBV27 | ASIQPQGANEKLF
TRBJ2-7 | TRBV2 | ASTLGEGLDEQY
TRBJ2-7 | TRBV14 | ASSQDTEAHSYEQY
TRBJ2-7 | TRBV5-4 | ASSEQGYEQY
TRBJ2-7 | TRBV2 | ASSDLWGDRSYEQY